These 14 T cell receptor beta chains originate from one sample sequenced in a study of OX40 agonist ivuxolimab in advanced cancers. Assay: immunoSEQ multiplex PCR; the TCRdb copy retains only in-frame clones and omits some. The data contain more than 60,000 clones, roughly 81% of them singletons. Sequencing used CD4+ or CD8+ T cells sorted from blood, obtained in a trial of the OX40 agonist ivuxolimab. These receptors all come from an adult with an advanced solid tumor such as melanoma, head and neck, liver or kidney cancer.

V usage is TRBV30 and J usage is TRBJ2-7; either TRBD1 or TRBD2 may fit D (5 bases each). CDR3 length: 14 residues. Germline CDR1 is GTSNPN and CDR2 is SVGIG (reference sequence). V was trimmed by 5 bases and J by 0 bases, leaving 14 bases between them. CDR3 sequence: CAWGLGTPSYEQYF. CDR3 in DNA: TGTGCCTGGGGGTTAGGGACCCCCTCCTACGAGCAGTACTTC.

This clone has a handful of counts. J is TRBJ2-1 and V is TRBV2, with 7 positions matching TRBD2. The CDR3 has 15 residues. V lost 6 bases and J lost 0; bases outside the gene matches: 5. Germline loops: CDR1 SNHLY, CDR2 FYNNEI. The CDR3 DNA reads TGTGCCAGCAGGGCCGGGGGGTCCTCCTACAATGAGCAGTTCTTC. Its translation: CASRAGGSSYNEQFF.

The chain is built from TRBV7-2 and TRBJ2-5; no reliable D call. This CDR3 has 14 residues. The germline V gene encodes CDR1 SGHTA and CDR2 FQGNSA. V dropped 5 bases and J dropped 4 bases, with 14 bases sitting between them. The CDR3 DNA reads TGTGCCAGCAGCCCTATGGTGGGCGCAGAGACCCAGTACTTC. The encoded protein is CASSPMVGAETQYF.

This chain links TRBV5-4 with TRBJ1-1; perhaps TRBD1 as D (5 bases). The CDR3 consists of 13 residues. V lost 4 bases and J lost 9, with 16 bases in between. Germline-derived CDR1 and CDR2 are SGHNT and YYREEE (reference sequence). The CDR3 region is CASSIDRDGQAFF. CDR3 DNA: TGTGCCAGCAGCATTGATCGGGACGGGCAAGCTTTCTTT.

In its sample, this clone was seen a few times. V and J are TRBV14 and TRBJ1-2; D is possibly TRBD1 (5 bases). Trimming cost V 4 bases and J 4 bases, with 10 bases left between them. The length of the CDR3 is 13 residues. Germline V gene data show CDR1 as SGHDN and CDR2 as FVKESK. CDR3 sequence reads: CASSRRQGYGYTF. Here the CDR3 DNA reads TGTGCCAGCAGCCGTAGGCAGGGCTATGGCTACACCTTC.

The genes are TRBV13 and TRBJ2-7, with 9 bases aligning to TRBD2. Germline CDR1 PRHDT, CDR2 FYEKMQ (reference sequence). V lost 0 bases to trimming and J lost 4 bases; unmatched junction nucleotides: 4. The CDR3 loop spans 15 amino acids. The CDR3 loop reads CASSLGRGRAYEQYF. In DNA, the CDR3 is TGTGCCAGCAGCTTAGGCCGCGGGAGGGCTTACGAGCAGTACTTC.

The chain joins TRBV5-1 to TRBJ2-1; 9 nucleotides match TRBD1. There are 16 residues in the CDR3. Germline V gene sequence: CDR1 SGHRS, CDR2 YFSETQ. Germline trimming cut 4 bases from V and 6 bases from J; bases unmatched to any gene: 11. The CDR3 DNA is TGCGCCAGCAGCCTCATTACCGGGACAGGGCTCAATGAGCAGTTCTTC. Protein sequence: CASSLITGTGLNEQFF.

V and J are TRBV6-1 and TRBJ2-5; 10 nucleotides agree with TRBD1. V lost 0 bases to trimming and J lost 11 bases; unmatched junction nucleotides: 9. The CDR3 covers 15 residues. CDR1 and CDR2 from the germline V gene are MNHNS and SASEGT. The CDR3 sequence is CASSEAEGTGEEQYF. The CDR3 DNA reads TGTGCCAGCAGTGAAGCGGAAGGGACAGGGGAAGAGCAGTACTTC.

The V call is TRBV10-3, the J call TRBJ2-3; 8 bases fit TRBD2. There are 15 residues in the CDR3. CDR1 is ENHRY, CDR2 SYGVKD, per germline. The J segment lost 6 bases and the V segment lost 0 bases, leaving 5 bases of the junction unmatched. The DNA of the CDR3 is TGTGCCATCAGTGAGTCTAGCGGGAAATCGGATACGCAGTATTTT. Amino acids: CAISESSGKSDTQYF.

The rearrangement uses TRBV5-1 and TRBJ1-1, with TRBD1 matching over 9 bases. The CDR3 runs 15 residues. V was pared by 5 bases and J by 4 bases, with 9 bases of the junction left unmatched. Germline CDR1 is SGHRS and CDR2 is YFSETQ. In DNA, the CDR3 is TGCGCCAGCAGTCCCGGGACAGGGAAGGTCACTGAAGCTTTCTTT. This codes for CASSPGTGKVTEAFF.

The chain recombines TRBV6-1 with TRBJ1-2; D unresolved. Between the trimmed V and J ends, which lost 0 bases and 5 bases, there was a span of 1 base. The CDR3 runs to 11 residues. Germline V gene lookup returns CDR1 MNHNS and CDR2 SASEGT. CDR3 in DNA: TGTGCCAGCAGTGAAGCTTATGGCTACACCTTC. It is translated as CASSEAYGYTF.

The V and J genes are TRBV5-1 and TRBJ2-7; perhaps TRBD1 as D (5 bases). The CDR3 contains 13 residues. V lost 0 bases to trimming and J lost 4 bases, with 8 bases between them. The V gene's germline CDR1 is SGHRS and CDR2 YFSETQ. CDR3 DNA: TGCGCCAGCAGCTTGGGGGGCAGGTACGAGCAGTACTTC. Encoded protein: CASSLGGRYEQYF.

V and J are TRBV7-2 and TRBJ1-2; D might be TRBD1 (5 bases). The length of the CDR3 is 17 residues. CDR1 is SGHTA, CDR2 FQGNSA, per germline. V was cut by 5 bases and J by 2 bases, with 21 bases left in between. CDR3 sequence: CASSVDIRVPLNYGYTF. The CDR3 nucleotides read TGTGCCAGCAGCGTGGACATCCGGGTCCCGCTAAACTATGGCTACACCTTC.

The J gene is TRBJ2-1, the V gene TRBV6-4; 8 bases are shared with TRBD1. V gave up 0 bases and J gave up 8 bases; unmatched junction bases: 3. Looked up from germline, CDR1 is MRHNA and CDR2 is SNTAGT. CDR3 length: 14 amino acids. The CDR3 here is CASSDSGTGDEQFF. CDR3 DNA: TGTGCCAGCAGTGACTCAGGGACAGGCGATGAGCAGTTCTTC.